The 2 T cell receptor beta chains listed next were all sequenced from one sample in a study of cytotoxic CD8 clonotypes in ibrutinib-treated CLL. Here immunoSEQ multiplex PCR was the method, and the copy in TCRdb shows in-frame clones only, minus some. The table records fewer than 300,000 clones, approximately 76% of them present only once. The material sequenced was PBMCs, taken at disease progression, from a patient treated with ibrutinib. Receptors were obtained from a human donor with chronic lymphocytic leukemia.

V is TRBV28 and J is TRBJ1-5; D is uncertain. Trimming cost V 4 bases and J 11 bases, with 15 bases left between them. The CDR3 is 13 residues long. CDR1 is MDHEN, CDR2 SYDVKM, per germline. Here the CDR3 DNA reads TGTGCCAGCAGTTCCCCCCACGAGAGGGCCCAGCATTTT. The encoded protein is CASSSPHERAQHF.

The genes are TRBV9 and TRBJ2-1; D uncertain. CDR1 and CDR2 (germline): SGDLS, YYNGEE. V lost 3 bases, J lost 5 bases, and 15 bases lay in between. This CDR3 region has 15 residues. CDR3 in amino acids: CASSEGSIVNNEQFF. In DNA, the CDR3 is TGTGCCAGCAGCGAAGGCAGCATAGTCAACAATGAGCAGTTCTTC.